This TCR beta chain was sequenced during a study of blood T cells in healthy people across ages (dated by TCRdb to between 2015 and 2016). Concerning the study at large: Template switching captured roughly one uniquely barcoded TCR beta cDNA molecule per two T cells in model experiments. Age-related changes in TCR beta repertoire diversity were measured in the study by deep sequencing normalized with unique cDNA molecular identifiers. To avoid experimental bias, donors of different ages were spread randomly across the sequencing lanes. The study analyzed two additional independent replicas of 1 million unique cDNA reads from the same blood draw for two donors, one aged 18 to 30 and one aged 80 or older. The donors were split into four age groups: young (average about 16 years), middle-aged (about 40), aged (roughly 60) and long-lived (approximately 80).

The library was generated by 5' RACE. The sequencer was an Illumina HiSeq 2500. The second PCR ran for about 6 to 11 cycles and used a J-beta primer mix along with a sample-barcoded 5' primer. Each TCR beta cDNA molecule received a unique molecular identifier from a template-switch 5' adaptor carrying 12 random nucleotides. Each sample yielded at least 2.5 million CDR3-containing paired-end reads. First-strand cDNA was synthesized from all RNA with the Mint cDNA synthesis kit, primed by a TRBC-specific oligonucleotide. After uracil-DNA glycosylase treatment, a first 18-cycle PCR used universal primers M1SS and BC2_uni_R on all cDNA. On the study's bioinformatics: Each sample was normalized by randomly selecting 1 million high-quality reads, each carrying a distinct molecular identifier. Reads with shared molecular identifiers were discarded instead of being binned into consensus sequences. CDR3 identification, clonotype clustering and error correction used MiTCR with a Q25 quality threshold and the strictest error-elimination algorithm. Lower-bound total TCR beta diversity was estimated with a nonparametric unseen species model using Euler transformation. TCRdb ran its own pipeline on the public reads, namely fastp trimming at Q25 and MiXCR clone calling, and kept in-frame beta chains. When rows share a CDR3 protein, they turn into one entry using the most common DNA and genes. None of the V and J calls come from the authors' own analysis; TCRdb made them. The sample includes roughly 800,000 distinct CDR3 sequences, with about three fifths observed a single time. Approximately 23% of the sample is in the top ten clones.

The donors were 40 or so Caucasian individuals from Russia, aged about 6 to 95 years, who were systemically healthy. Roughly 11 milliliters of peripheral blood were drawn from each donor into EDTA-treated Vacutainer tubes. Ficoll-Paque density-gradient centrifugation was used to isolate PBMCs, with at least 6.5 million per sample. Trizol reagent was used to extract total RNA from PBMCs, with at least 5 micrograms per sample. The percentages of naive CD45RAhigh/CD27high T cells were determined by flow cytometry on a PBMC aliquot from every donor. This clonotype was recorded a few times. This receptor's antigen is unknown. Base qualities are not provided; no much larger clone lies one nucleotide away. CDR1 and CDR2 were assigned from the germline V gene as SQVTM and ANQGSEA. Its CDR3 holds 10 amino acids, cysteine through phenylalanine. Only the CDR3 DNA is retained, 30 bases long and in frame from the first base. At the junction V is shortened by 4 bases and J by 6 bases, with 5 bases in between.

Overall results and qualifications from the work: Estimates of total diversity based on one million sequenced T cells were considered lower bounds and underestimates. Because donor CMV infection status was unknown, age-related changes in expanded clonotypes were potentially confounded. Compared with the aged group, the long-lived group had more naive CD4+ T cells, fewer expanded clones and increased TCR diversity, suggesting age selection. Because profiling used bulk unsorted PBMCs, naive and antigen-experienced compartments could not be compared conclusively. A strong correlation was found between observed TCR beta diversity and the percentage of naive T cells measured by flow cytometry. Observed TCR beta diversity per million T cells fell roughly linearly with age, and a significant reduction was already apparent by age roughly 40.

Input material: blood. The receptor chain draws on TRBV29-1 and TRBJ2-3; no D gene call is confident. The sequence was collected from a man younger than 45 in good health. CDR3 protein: CSVVEDTQYF. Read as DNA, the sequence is TGCAGCGTTGTTGAGGATACGCAGTATTTT.